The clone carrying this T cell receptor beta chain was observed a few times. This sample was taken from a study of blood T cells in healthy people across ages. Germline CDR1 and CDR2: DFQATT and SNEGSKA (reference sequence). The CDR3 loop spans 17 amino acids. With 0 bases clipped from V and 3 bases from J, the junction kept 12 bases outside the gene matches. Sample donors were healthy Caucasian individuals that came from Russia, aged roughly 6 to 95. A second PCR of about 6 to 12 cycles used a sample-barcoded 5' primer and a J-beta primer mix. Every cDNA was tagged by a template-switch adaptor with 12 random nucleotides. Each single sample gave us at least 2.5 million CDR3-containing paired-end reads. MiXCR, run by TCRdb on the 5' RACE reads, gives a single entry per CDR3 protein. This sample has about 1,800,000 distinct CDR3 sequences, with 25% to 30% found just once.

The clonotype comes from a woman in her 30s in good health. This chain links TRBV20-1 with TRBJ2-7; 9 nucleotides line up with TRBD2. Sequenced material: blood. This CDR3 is CSARDSKSGRFIYEQYF. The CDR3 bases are TGCAGTGCTAGAGATTCGAAAAGCGGGAGGTTCATCTACGAGCAGTACTTC.